This is a list of T cell receptor beta chains from one sample in a study of blood T cell repertoires in COVID-19. Data came from immunoSEQ multiplex PCR; TCRdb stores just in-frame clones and leaves some out. The sample has 120,000 to 150,000 clones; roughly 89% are singletons. The sequenced material came from peripheral blood. These TCRs come from a human donor in a cohort sampled during active COVID-19. Each CDR3 is given with its conserved first and last residue. A D gene is named only where the DNA matches it firmly. Not all rows give a size; the values are once, few, many and, for expanded clones, a class.

J gene: TRBJ2-2
D gene: TRBD2
clone size: once
V gene: TRBV7-2
CDR3 protein: CASSLEVHSGGSTGELFF
CDR3 DNA: TGTGCCAGCAGCTTAGAGGTGCATAGCGGGGGCAGCACCGGGGAGCTGTTTTTT

J gene: TRBJ2-7
D gene: .
clone size: .
V gene: TRBV9
CDR3 protein: CASSPTGVSEQYF
CDR3 DNA: TGTGCCAGCAGCCCCACCGGGGTATCCGAGCAGTACTTC

J gene: TRBJ1-4
D gene: .
clone size: .
V gene: TRBV29-1
CDR3 protein: CSVEEFGGSTNEKLFF
CDR3 DNA: TGCAGCGTTGAAGAATTCGGAGGCTCAACTAATGAAAAACTGTTTTTT

J gene: TRBJ2-7
D gene: .
clone size: .
V gene: TRBV18
CDR3 protein: CASSPGGTVRWEQYF
CDR3 DNA: TGTGCCAGCTCCCCCGGAGGTACAGTCCGGTGGGAGCAGTACTTC

J gene: TRBJ2-7
D gene: TRBD2
clone size: .
V gene: TRBV19
CDR3 protein: CAFVAGGGRAAVWVQYF
CDR3 DNA: TGTGCCTTCGTAGCCGGGGGGGGCAGGGCCGCCGTTTGGGTGCAGTACTTC

J gene: TRBJ2-3
D gene: .
clone size: .
V gene: TRBV11-2
CDR3 protein: CASSLAGTDTQYF
CDR3 DNA: TGTGCCAGCAGCTTAGCAGGCACAGATACGCAGTATTTT

J gene: TRBJ1-1
D gene: .
clone size: many
V gene: TRBV5-1
CDR3 protein: CASSSREGGNTEAFF
CDR3 DNA: TGCGCCAGCAGCTCAAGGGAGGGTGGAAACACTGAAGCTTTCTTT

J gene: TRBJ2-7
D gene: .
clone size: .
V gene: TRBV5-1
CDR3 protein: CASSLVQGTDYEQYF
CDR3 DNA: TGCGCCAGCAGCTTGGTGCAGGGGACGGACTACGAGCAGTACTTC

J gene: TRBJ1-1
D gene: TRBD1
clone size: .
V gene: TRBV20-1
CDR3 protein: CSASGGTGIRAEAFF
CDR3 DNA: TGCAGTGCTAGTGGTGGGACAGGGATAAGGGCTGAAGCTTTCTTT

J gene: TRBJ2-1
D gene: TRBD2
clone size: .
V gene: TRBV4-2
CDR3 protein: CASSQDARGSYNEQFF
CDR3 DNA: TGTGCCAGCAGCCAAGATGCGCGGGGGAGCTACAATGAGCAGTTCTTC

J gene: TRBJ1-2
D gene: TRBD1
clone size: .
V gene: TRBV19
CDR3 protein: CASTPQGALGYTF
CDR3 DNA: TGTGCCAGTACTCCACAGGGGGCGCTTGGCTACACCTTC

J gene: TRBJ2-3
D gene: TRBD1
clone size: once
V gene: TRBV18
CDR3 protein: CASSPPGQLRDTQYF
CDR3 DNA: TGTGCCAGCTCACCACCGGGACAGCTCCGTGATACGCAGTATTTT

J gene: TRBJ1-1
D gene: .
clone size: .
V gene: TRBV11-3
CDR3 protein: CASRAAPNTEAFF
CDR3 DNA: TGTGCCAGCAGGGCGGCCCCGAACACTGAAGCTTTCTTT

J gene: TRBJ2-3
D gene: .
clone size: .
V gene: TRBV9
CDR3 protein: CASSSGGTDTQYF
CDR3 DNA: TGTGCCAGCAGCTCAGGGGGCACAGATACGCAGTATTTT

J gene: TRBJ2-4
D gene: .
clone size: .
V gene: TRBV29-1
CDR3 protein: CSVETGQLAKNIQYF
CDR3 DNA: TGCAGCGTTGAGACAGGACAACTAGCCAAAAACATTCAGTACTTC

J gene: TRBJ2-5
D gene: .
clone size: .
V gene: TRBV6-5
CDR3 protein: CASSPQRETQYF
CDR3 DNA: TGTGCCAGCAGTCCCCAGCGGGAGACCCAGTACTTC

J gene: TRBJ1-6
D gene: TRBD1
clone size: .
V gene: TRBV11-2
CDR3 protein: CASSLGQSSYNSPLHF
CDR3 DNA: TGTGCCAGCAGCTTGGGACAGAGCTCCTATAATTCACCCCTCCACTTT

J gene: TRBJ2-1
D gene: TRBD2
clone size: .
V gene: TRBV13
CDR3 protein: CASSLTSGGALAYNEQFF
CDR3 DNA: TGTGCCAGCAGCTTAACTAGCGGGGGGGCTTTAGCCTACAATGAGCAGTTCTTC

J gene: TRBJ2-7
D gene: .
clone size: .
V gene: TRBV6-5
CDR3 protein: CASSYEGVEQYF
CDR3 DNA: TGTGCCAGCAGTTACGAAGGGGTTGAGCAGTACTTC

J gene: TRBJ2-5
D gene: .
clone size: .
V gene: TRBV15
CDR3 protein: CATSRGAGETQYF
CDR3 DNA: TGTGCCACCAGCAGGGGGGCAGGAGAGACCCAGTACTTC

J gene: TRBJ2-6
D gene: .
clone size: .
V gene: TRBV4-1
CDR3 protein: CASSQDWGPGANVLTF
CDR3 DNA: TGCGCCAGCAGCCAAGATTGGGGGCCTGGGGCCAACGTCCTGACTTTC